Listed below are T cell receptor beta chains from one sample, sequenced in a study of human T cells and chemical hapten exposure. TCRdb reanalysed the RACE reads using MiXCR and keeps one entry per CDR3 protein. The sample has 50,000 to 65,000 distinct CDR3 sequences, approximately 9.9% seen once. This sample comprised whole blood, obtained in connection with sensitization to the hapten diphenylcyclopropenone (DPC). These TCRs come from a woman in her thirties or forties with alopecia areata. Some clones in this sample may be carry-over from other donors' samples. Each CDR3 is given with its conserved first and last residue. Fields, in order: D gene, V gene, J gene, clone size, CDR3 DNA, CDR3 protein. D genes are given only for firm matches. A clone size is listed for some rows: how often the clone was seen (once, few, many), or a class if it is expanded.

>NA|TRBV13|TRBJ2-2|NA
TGTGCCAGCACCGAAAGACGGGGCGCGACCGGGGAGCTGTTTTTT
CASTERRGATGELFF
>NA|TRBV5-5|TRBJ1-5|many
TGTGCCAGCAGCGTCGAGGGCCCTGTCAATCAGCCCCAGCATTTT
CASSVEGPVNQPQHF
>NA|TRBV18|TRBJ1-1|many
TGTGCCAGCTCTCCAACCGGCGGGGTGAACACTGAAGCTTTCTTT
CASSPTGGVNTEAFF
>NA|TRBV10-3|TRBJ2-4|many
TGTGCCAGCCAAGGATCTTCCATTCAGTACTTC
CASQGSSIQYF
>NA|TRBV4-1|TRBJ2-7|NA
TGCGCCAGCAGCCAAGACGGGACCACCTACGAGCAGTACTTC
CASSQDGTTYEQYF
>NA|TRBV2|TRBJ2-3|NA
TGTGCCAGCAGTGAGGATAACAATACGCAGTATTTT
CASSEDNNTQYF
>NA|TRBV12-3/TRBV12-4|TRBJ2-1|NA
TGTGCCAGCAGTTTAAACGGGGACAATGAGCAGTTCTTC
CASSLNGDNEQFF
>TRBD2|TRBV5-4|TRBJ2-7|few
TGTGCCAGCAGCCGAGGCGGCGGGGGTATGTACGAGCAGTACTTC
CASSRGGGGMYEQYF
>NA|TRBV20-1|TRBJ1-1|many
TGCAGTGCCAGGAGGAATAGCGCCTCGGACACTGAAGCTTTCTTT
CSARRNSASDTEAFF
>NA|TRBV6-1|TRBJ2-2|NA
TGTGCCAGCAGGACGGACGGACTGCACACCGGGGAGCTGTTTTTT
CASRTDGLHTGELFF
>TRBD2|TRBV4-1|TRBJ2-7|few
TGCGCCAGCAGCCAAGCGGCGGGGGGGCCCGCCGAGCAGTACTTC
CASSQAAGGPAEQYF
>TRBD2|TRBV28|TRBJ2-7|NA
TGTGCCAGCAGCCCTAAGGGACTAGCGGGGGCCTACGAGCAGTACTTC
CASSPKGLAGAYEQYF
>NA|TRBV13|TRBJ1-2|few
TGTGCCAGCAGCACCCCAGGGATCCTTGGCTACACCTTC
CASSTPGILGYTF
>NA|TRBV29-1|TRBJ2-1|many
TGCAGCGTTGTCGGGGGTTCCGATGAGCAGTTCTTC
CSVVGGSDEQFF
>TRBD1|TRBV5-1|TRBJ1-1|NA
TGCGCCAGCAGCTCGGAGGGACAGTTTGAAGCTTTCTTT
CASSSEGQFEAFF
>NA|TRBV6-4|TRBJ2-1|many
TGTGCCAGCAGTGACTCGACGGTGGATGAGCAGTTCTTC
CASSDSTVDEQFF
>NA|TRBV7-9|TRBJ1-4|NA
TGTGCCAGCAGCTTAACGGAAAAACTGTTTTTT
CASSLTEKLFF
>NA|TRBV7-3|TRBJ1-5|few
TGTGCCAGCAGCTTAACTCGGGATCAGCCCCAGCATTTT
CASSLTRDQPQHF
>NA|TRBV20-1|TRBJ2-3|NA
TGCAGTGCTAGTAGCCGACCCACAGATACGCAGTATTTT
CSASSRPTDTQYF
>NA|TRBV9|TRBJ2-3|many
TGTGCCAGCAGCCCCCGCGCAGGCCGAAGCACAGATACGCAGTATTTT
CASSPRAGRSTDTQYF
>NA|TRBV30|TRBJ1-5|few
TGTGCCTGGAGTACCGCCCCCAATCAGCCCCAGCATTTT
CAWSTAPNQPQHF
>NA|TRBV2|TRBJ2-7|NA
TGTGCCAGCAGTCCAGACTGGGAACCGTACGAGCAGTACTTC
CASSPDWEPYEQYF
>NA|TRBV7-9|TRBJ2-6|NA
TGTGCCAGCAGCTTAGCGGCTGGGGCCAACGTCCTGACTTTC
CASSLAAGANVLTF
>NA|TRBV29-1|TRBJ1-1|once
TGCAGCGTTGAGGCCGCACCGGTCACTGAAGCTTTCTTT
CSVEAAPVTEAFF
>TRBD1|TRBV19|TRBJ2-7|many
TGTGCCGCAGGACAGGGATCAACCTACGAGCAGTACTTC
CAAGQGSTYEQYF
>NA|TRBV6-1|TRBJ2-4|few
TGTGCCAGCGCCGGGAGTGCCAAAAACATTCAGTACTTC
CASAGSAKNIQYF
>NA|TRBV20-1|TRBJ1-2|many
TGCAGTGCCAGAGAGGGCAACTATGGCTACACCTTC
CSAREGNYGYTF
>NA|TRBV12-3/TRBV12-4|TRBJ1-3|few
TGTGCCAGCAGCCTTATCCGGACGGGGTCCCGTGGTAGCACCATATATTTT
CASSLIRTGSRGSTIYF
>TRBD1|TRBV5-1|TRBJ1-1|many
TGCGCCAGCAGAGATTACGACAGGGGCCGGGACACTGAAGCTTTCTTT
CASRDYDRGRDTEAFF